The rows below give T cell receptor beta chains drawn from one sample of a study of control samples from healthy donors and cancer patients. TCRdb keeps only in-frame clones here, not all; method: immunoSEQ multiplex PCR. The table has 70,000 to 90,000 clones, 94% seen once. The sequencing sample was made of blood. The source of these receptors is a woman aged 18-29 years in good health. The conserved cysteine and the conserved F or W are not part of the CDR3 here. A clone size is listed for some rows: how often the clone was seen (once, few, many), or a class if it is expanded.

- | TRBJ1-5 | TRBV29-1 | SVRQTLNSNQPQH
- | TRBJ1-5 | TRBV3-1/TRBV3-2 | ASSQGRVSNQPQH
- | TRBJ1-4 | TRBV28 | ASSLVATNEKLF
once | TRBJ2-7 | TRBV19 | ASLRGYWRSRYEQY
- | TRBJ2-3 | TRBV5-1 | ASSFGTGGPDTQY
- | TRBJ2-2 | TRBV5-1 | ASSLPTGSGTGELF
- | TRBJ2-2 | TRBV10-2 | ASRGTGTKNTGELF
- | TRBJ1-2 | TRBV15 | ATSTGADTSGYT
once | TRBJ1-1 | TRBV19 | ASSGVGVAADNTEAF
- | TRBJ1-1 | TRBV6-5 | ASIFSTGLTEAF
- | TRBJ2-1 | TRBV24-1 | ATSDLSSGMVFEQF
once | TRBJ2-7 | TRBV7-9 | ASSLKGDSPREQY
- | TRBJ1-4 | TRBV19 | ASADRGREKLF
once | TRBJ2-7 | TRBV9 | ASSKTDRGVEQY
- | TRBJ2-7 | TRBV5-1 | ASSLTSDRTYEQY
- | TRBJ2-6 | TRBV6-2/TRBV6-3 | ASSPRASGANVLT
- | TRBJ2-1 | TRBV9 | ASSDPDRRNEQF
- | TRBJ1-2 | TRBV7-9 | ASTPQGLPGYT
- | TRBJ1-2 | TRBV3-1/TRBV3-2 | ASSQEGGHGYGYT
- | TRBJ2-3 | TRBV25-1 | ASSEGRQGGTDTQY
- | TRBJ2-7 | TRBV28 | ASSPRLEVGYEQY
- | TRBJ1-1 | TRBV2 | ASSGVFNTEAF
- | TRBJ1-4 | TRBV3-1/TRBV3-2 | ASSQDIGASDKLF
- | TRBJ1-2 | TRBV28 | ASSFKGPLGYT
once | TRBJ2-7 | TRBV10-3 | AIRQDYEQY
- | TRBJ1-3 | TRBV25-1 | ASSIGNFGNTIY
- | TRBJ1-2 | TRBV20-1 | SASISVPKSHGGYT
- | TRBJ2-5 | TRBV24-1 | ATSAGETQY